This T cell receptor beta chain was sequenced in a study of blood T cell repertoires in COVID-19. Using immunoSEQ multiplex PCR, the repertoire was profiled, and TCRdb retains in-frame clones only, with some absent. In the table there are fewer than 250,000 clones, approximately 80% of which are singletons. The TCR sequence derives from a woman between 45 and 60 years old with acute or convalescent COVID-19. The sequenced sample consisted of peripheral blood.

CDR3: CASSRPLSGFDHEQYF. The CDR3 DNA sequence: TGTGCCAGCAGTCGACCCCTCTCAGGGTTTGATCACGAGCAGTACTTC. The chain recombines TRBV6-6 with TRBJ2-7, with a weak D call TRBD1 (5 bases). V was trimmed by 5 bases and J by 5 bases, leaving 22 bases between them. This CDR3 contains 16 residues. CDR1 MNHNY and CDR2 SVGAGI come from the germline V gene (reference sequence).